This is a list of T cell receptor beta chains from one sample in a study of blood T cells in healthy people across ages. In TCRdb, the 5' RACE reads were re-called with MiXCR into one record per CDR3 protein. The sample contains about 720,000 distinct CDR3 sequences, 22% of which appear only once. Material: blood. These receptors were taken from a man aged 70 or older in good health. Each CDR3 is given with its conserved first and last residue. The D gene is left open where the match is weak. The size entry is marked missing in some rows and otherwise reads once, few, many or a size class.

TRBD2	TRBV29-1	many	TRBJ2-3	TGCAGCGTTGGGGGGGCATTTAGCGGGGGCACAGATACGCAGTATTTT	CSVGGAFSGGTDTQYF
.	TRBV7-9	.	TRBJ2-3	TGTGCCAGCAGCTCGTCGGAACCCCGGGGTACAGATACGCAGTATTTT	CASSSSEPRGTDTQYF
.	TRBV20-1	few	TRBJ1-2	TGCAGTGCGCAACAGGGTCCCTATGGCTACACCTTC	CSAQQGPYGYTF
TRBD1	TRBV20-1	few	TRBJ1-4	TGCAGTGCTAGAGGGGACAGACTGGGGGAACTGTTTTTT	CSARGDRLGELFF
.	TRBV11-2	.	TRBJ1-2	TGTGCCAGCAGCCTACAAGGGGTCACGTACTATGGCTACACCTTC	CASSLQGVTYYGYTF
TRBD2	TRBV7-2	once	TRBJ2-1	TGTGCCAGCAGCTTTTCGCTAGCGGGGCATGAGCAGTTCTTC	CASSFSLAGHEQFF
.	TRBV29-1	.	TRBJ1-1	TGCAGCGTTGGTCGGGCCCCGGGGACTGAAGCTTTCTTT	CSVGRAPGTEAFF
.	TRBV5-1	many	TRBJ2-1	TGCGCCAGCAGCCCCGGACAGTACAATGAGCAGTTCTTC	CASSPGQYNEQFF
.	TRBV27	.	TRBJ1-2	TGTGCCAGCAGCCCAAGAGGTGTGGGGGTTCGCACCTTC	CASSPRGVGVRTF
.	TRBV20-1	.	TRBJ2-3	TGCAGTGCTAGGTCCCCTTTAGCAGATACGCAGTATTTT	CSARSPLADTQYF
.	TRBV20-1	many	TRBJ2-3	TGCAGTGCCCGTCGACGGGGACCAGATACGCAGTATTTT	CSARRRGPDTQYF
.	TRBV30	.	TRBJ2-1	TGTGCCTGGAGCGCTGACTTCGAGCAGTTCTTC	CAWSADFEQFF
.	TRBV5-1	few	TRBJ2-1	TGCGCCAGCAGCTTGGGCCCGGCAGGGGCCAATGAGCAGTTCTTC	CASSLGPAGANEQFF
.	TRBV4-2	few	TRBJ1-6	TGTGCCAGCAGCCAAGTGGAACCACCCGAGGGCTCACCCCTCCACTTT	CASSQVEPPEGSPLHF
TRBD1	TRBV29-1	.	TRBJ1-1	TGCAGCGTCAACTCCGGGACAGGGAAGGTCGGTGAAGCTTTCTTT	CSVNSGTGKVGEAFF
TRBD2	TRBV5-6	few	TRBJ2-3	TGTGCCAGCCAGCGGGAGATCACAGATACGCAGTATTTT	CASQREITDTQYF
.	TRBV5-6	.	TRBJ2-7	TGTGCCAGCGGCGGGGCCACCTACGAGCAGTACTTC	CASGGATYEQYF
.	TRBV29-1	.	TRBJ2-5	TGCAGCGTCTCAGGTGCCATCCAAGAGACCCAGTACTTC	CSVSGAIQETQYF
TRBD1	TRBV10-3	.	TRBJ2-5	TGTGCCATCAGTGGCTGGGACAGCAAGGCAGAGACCCAGTACTTC	CAISGWDSKAETQYF
TRBD2	TRBV29-1	many	TRBJ2-5	TGCAGCGTTGGGGGGGGAGAGACCCAGTACTTC	CSVGGGETQYF
.	TRBV7-2	few	TRBJ2-5	TGTGCCAGCAGCACAAGGACCGGGAGCCCAGAGACCCAGTACTTC	CASSTRTGSPETQYF
TRBD1	TRBV6-5	.	TRBJ1-1	TGTGTCAGCAGTCACAGGGGTACGAACACTGAAGCTTTCTTT	CVSSHRGTNTEAFF
TRBD2	TRBV20-1	.	TRBJ2-3	TGCAGTGCTAGTGGGGGGACTAGCTTCTCTAGCACAGATACGCAGTATTTT	CSASGGTSFSSTDTQYF
TRBD1	TRBV2	few	TRBJ2-6	TGTGCCACCCAAAGAGGGGGCGCTGGGGCCAACGTCCTGACTTTC	CATQRGGAGANVLTF
.	TRBV9	.	TRBJ2-2	TGTGCCAGCGGCGTAGCTTGGATTACCGGGGAGCTGTTTTTT	CASGVAWITGELFF
TRBD2	TRBV20-1	.	TRBJ2-1	TGCAGTGCTAACGACCCGAGGACTAGCGGAATTCACAATGAGCAGTTCTTC	CSANDPRTSGIHNEQFF
TRBD1	TRBV5-1	many	TRBJ1-1	TGCGCCAGCAGCTTGGGATCGAGGACAGGGTATACGCCTGAAGCTTTCTTT	CASSLGSRTGYTPEAFF
.	TRBV5-1	few	TRBJ2-3	TGCGCCAGCAGCTTGGACGTGGCGCAGTATTTT	CASSLDVAQYF
.	TRBV19	once	TRBJ2-7	TGTGCCAGTAGTGGCTATCGGGGTAGCGGATACTCCTACAAGCAGTACTTC	CASSGYRGSGYSYKQYF
TRBD2	TRBV7-9	.	TRBJ2-5	TGTGCCAGCAGCGTATCTAGCGGGAGAGGGGAGACCCAGTACTTC	CASSVSSGRGETQYF
.	TRBV6-1	few	TRBJ2-6	TGTGCCAGCCTCCCGGGACCAAACTCTGGGGCCAACGTCCTGACTTTC	CASLPGPNSGANVLTF
.	TRBV3-1	.	TRBJ1-1	TGTGCCAGCAGCTCTTTCACAGGGTGGGCTGAAGCTTTCTTT	CASSSFTGWAEAFF
.	TRBV24-1	few	TRBJ1-1	TGTGCCACCAGTGATCCCGGACCTCCCCAGAACACTGAAGCTTTCTTT	CATSDPGPPQNTEAFF
.	TRBV19	few	TRBJ1-5	TGTGCCAGTAGTTCCCAACGAGGAGGGGATCAGCCCCAGCATTTT	CASSSQRGGDQPQHF
TRBD2	TRBV12-3/TRBV12-4	.	TRBJ2-1	TGTGCCAGCATCGCCGGGACTAGCCGACTTGGTGAGCAGTTCTTC	CASIAGTSRLGEQFF
.	TRBV12-3/TRBV12-4	few	TRBJ1-2	TGTGCCAGCAGTTCGGATTTTGGAGGCTACACCTTC	CASSSDFGGYTF
.	TRBV7-2	many	TRBJ2-2	TGTGCCAGCAGCAAGTCGAACACCGGGGAGCTGTTTTTT	CASSKSNTGELFF
.	TRBV24-1	few	TRBJ2-3	TGTGCCACCAGTGATTGGGGCCTATTTGAGGCCGATACGCAGTATTTT	CATSDWGLFEADTQYF
TRBD2	TRBV14	few	TRBJ2-1	TGTGCCAGCAGCCCGCCCCGACTAGCGCTGCAGTTCTTC	CASSPPRLALQFF
.	TRBV19	.	TRBJ2-6	TGTGCCAGTAGTATGGGCACCTTCTCTGGGGCCAACGTCCTGACTTTC	CASSMGTFSGANVLTF